This is a list of T cell receptor beta chains from one sample in a study of tumor-infiltrating lymphocytes in primary liver carcinoma. One entry per CDR3 protein, called by TCRdb with MiXCR from the multiplex PCR reads. The data contain about 78,000 distinct CDR3 sequences, approximately 70% of them singletons. The sequenced sample was liver tumor tissue from sampling region 4. Every receptor here comes from a man in his forties with primary liver carcinoma and hepatitis B virus infection. Each CDR3 is given with its conserved first and last residue. The D gene is left open where the match is weak. Only part of the rows carry a size: once, few, many, or a class if the clone is expanded.

d_gene,j_gene,v_gene,abundance,CDR3nt,CDR3aa
TRBD1,TRBJ2-1,TRBV12-3/TRBV12-4,many,TGTGCCAGCTCCTTCGCTGCAGGGGGCACCGATGAGCAGTTCTTC,CASSFAAGGTDEQFF
-,TRBJ2-7,TRBV19,-,TGTGCCAGTAGTGCCTACAGGGTGCCCTACGAGCAGTACTTC,CASSAYRVPYEQYF
-,TRBJ2-1,TRBV7-2,-,TGTGCCAGCAGCCGACCCAGCGGGTACAATGAGCAGTTCTTC,CASSRPSGYNEQFF
-,TRBJ1-1,TRBV7-8,-,TGTGCCAGCAGCTCACTCGTGGGGGCAAGAGAAACTGAAGCTTTCTTT,CASSSLVGARETEAFF
TRBD1,TRBJ2-4,TRBV28,-,TGTGCCACCAATAGACAGGGGGTGAACAAAAACATTCAGTACTTC,CATNRQGVNKNIQYF
-,TRBJ1-5,TRBV11-2,-,TGTGCCAGGACCTCCGATAGCTATCAGCCCCAGCATTTT,CARTSDSYQPQHF
TRBD2,TRBJ2-7,TRBV28,few,TGTGCCAGCAGTCTGTGGGGGGGGTCCCCTCACTACGAGCAGTACTTC,CASSLWGGSPHYEQYF
-,TRBJ2-3,TRBV29-1,-,TGCAGCGTTGAAGAGGGGCGGCTGGCGGGATTGTCAGATACGCAGTATTTT,CSVEEGRLAGLSDTQYF
-,TRBJ2-1,TRBV12-3/TRBV12-4,-,TGTGCCGGTACTACAGGTCAGAGGGGCGATAGGCAGTTCTTC,CAGTTGQRGDRQFF
-,TRBJ2-7,TRBV11-1,few,TGTGCCAATAGCTTAAGATCGCCCTACGAGCAGTACTTT,CANSLRSPYEQYF
-,TRBJ2-7,TRBV6-5,-,TGTGCCAGCAGTCCATACCGAGGCAGGGTGGAGCAGAACTTC,CASSPYRGRVEQNF
-,TRBJ2-3,TRBV4-1,-,TGCGCTAGCAGCCAAAGCTGCCAAGGGACAGATACGCAGTATTTT,CASSQSCQGTDTQYF
-,TRBJ1-2,TRBV7-8,-,-,CTSSWRTGNHYGCTF
-,TRBJ2-1,TRBV4-1,-,TGCGCCAGCAGCCAAGTTACTAACAGCCCAGGGGAGCAGTTCTTC,CASSQVTNSPGEQFF
TRBD2,TRBJ2-2,TRBV11-2,once,TGTGCCAGCATCGGAGGACTAGCGGAGCGGAACACCGGGGAGCTGCTCTTT,CASIGGLAERNTGELLF
TRBD1,TRBJ2-2,TRBV4-1,-,TGCGCCAGCAGCCAAGTCGCGGCAGGGGGCACCGAGGAGCTGTTTTTT,CASSQVAAGGTEELFF
-,TRBJ2-4,TRBV6-1,-,TGTGACAGTGAGTCAGGGTCGGGTACCAAAAACATTCAGTACTTC,CDSESGSGTKNIQYF
TRBD2,TRBJ2-2,TRBV4-2,-,TGTGCCAGCAGCCGCGGACTAGCGTACGCGAACGCCGGGGAGCTGTTTTTT,CASSRGLAYANAGELFF
-,TRBJ2-7,TRBV6-1,medium-sized,TGTGCCAGCAGTCTCGATGAATCCTACGAGCAGTACTTC,CASSLDESYEQYF
-,TRBJ2-2,TRBV7-8,many,TGTGCCAGCAGCTTACGAGGGGGAGACACCGGGGAGCTGTTTTTT,CASSLRGGDTGELFF
-,TRBJ1-2,TRBV5-4,-,TGTGCCAGCAGCCCCGGGGGGGGAGCTTTATACTATGACTACACCTTC,CASSPGGGALYYDYTF
TRBD1,TRBJ2-6,TRBV6-5,once,TGTGGCGGCGGGACAGGTCCTGACTCTGGGGCCAACGTCCTGACTTTC,CGGGTGPDSGANVLTF
-,TRBJ2-1,TRBV12-5,many,TGTGCTAGTGTTGGTTCCTCCTACAATGAGCAGTTCTTC,CASVGSSYNEQFF
-,TRBJ2-1,TRBV4-2,-,TGTGCCAGTAGCCCGCGGACATGGGGGAACAATGAGCAGTTCTTC,CASSPRTWGNNEQFF
-,TRBJ2-7,TRBV6-1,-,TGTGCCAGCAGTGTAATGGTACACCGAGGTGACGAGCAGTACTTC,CASSVMVHRGDEQYF
TRBD2,TRBJ2-7,TRBV11-2,few,TGTGCCAGCAGCTTATCTGTTGGATTAACGGGAGGGGGGTACGAGCAGTACTTC,CASSLSVGLTGGGYEQYF
-,TRBJ2-1,TRBV6-4,many,TGTGCCAGCAGTGACTCGGAGCACAATGAGCAGTTCTTC,CASSDSEHNEQFF
-,TRBJ2-1,TRBV7-2,few,TGTGCCAGCAGCGGGGCATACAATGAGCAGTTCTTC,CASSGAYNEQFF
-,TRBJ1-6,TRBV6-5,-,TGTGCCAGCAGTTACAGGCGGCCTCATAATCCACCCCTCCACTTT,CASSYRRPHNPPLHF
-,TRBJ2-2,TRBV4-1,many,TGCGCCAGCAGCCAAGGGTTTGGGGGGTTCGGGGAGCTGTTTTTT,CASSQGFGGFGELFF
TRBD2,TRBJ2-1,TRBV7-8,-,TGTGTCAGCAGCTTAGCGGGAGGGCGGGGCAATGGGCAGTTCTTC,CVSSLAGGRGNGQFF
TRBD2,TRBJ2-3,TRBV5-4,-,TGTGCCAGCAGTCCTGGGACTAGCGGGGTCGGTGGCAGAGATATGCAGTATTTT,CASSPGTSGVGGRDMQYF
TRBD2,TRBJ2-3,TRBV19,-,TGTGCCAGTAGTATAGAGACTAGCGGAAGCACAGATACGCAGTATTTT,CASSIETSGSTDTQYF
-,TRBJ2-7,TRBV6-5,few,TGTGCCGGCAGTTACTCCCCGGGACAAACCTACGAGCAGTACTTC,CAGSYSPGQTYEQYF
-,TRBJ2-1,TRBV7-9,once,TGCGTCAGCAGTCGAGTTAATTGGGGAAACAATGAGCAGTTCTTC,CVSSRVNWGNNEQFF
TRBD2,TRBJ2-1,TRBV7-6,-,TGTGCCAGCAGTGATCCGGGACTAGATCCGTTCTTC,CASSDPGLDPFF
TRBD2,TRBJ2-1,TRBV28,many,TGTGCCAGCCTGACTAGCGGGACAACCAATGAGCAGTTCTTC,CASLTSGTTNEQFF